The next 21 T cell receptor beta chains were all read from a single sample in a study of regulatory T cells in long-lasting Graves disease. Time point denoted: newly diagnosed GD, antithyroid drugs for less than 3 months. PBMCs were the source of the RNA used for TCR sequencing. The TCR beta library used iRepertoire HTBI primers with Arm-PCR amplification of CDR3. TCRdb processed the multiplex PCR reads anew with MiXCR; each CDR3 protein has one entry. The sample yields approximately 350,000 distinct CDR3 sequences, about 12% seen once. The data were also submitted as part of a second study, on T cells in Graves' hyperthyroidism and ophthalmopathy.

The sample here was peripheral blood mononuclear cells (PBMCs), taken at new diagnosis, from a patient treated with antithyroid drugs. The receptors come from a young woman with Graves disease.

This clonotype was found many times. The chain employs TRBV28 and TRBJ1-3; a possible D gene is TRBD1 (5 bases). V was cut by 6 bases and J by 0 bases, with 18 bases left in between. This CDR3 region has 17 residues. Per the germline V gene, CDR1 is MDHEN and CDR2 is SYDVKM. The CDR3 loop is CASSVKRGWSSGNTIYF. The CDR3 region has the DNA TGTGCCAGCAGCGTCAAGCGGGGGTGGAGCTCTGGAAACACCATATATTTT.

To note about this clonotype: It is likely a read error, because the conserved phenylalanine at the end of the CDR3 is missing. In DNA, the CDR3 is TGTGCCACCAGCAGAGATCTGGGGCGGGAGACCCAGTACCTC. It encodes CATSRDLGRETQYL. The V and J genes are TRBV15 and TRBJ2-5; a weak D match, TRBD1 (5 bases). Germline assignment: CDR1 LNHNV and CDR2 YYDKDF (reference sequence). The CDR3 has 14 amino acids. Trimming took off 0 bases at V and 5 bases at J, with 10 bases between the two ends.

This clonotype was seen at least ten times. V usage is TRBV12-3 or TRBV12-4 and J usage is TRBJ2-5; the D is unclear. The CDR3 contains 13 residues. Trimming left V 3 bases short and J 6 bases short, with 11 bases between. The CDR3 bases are TGTGCCAGCAGTTTTGAGGAGCGACAGACCCAGTACTTC. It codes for CASSFEERQTQYF.

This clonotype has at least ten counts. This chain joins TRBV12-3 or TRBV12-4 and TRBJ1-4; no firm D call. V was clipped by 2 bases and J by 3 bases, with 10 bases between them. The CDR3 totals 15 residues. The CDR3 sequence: CASSLIPGANEKLFF. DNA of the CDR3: TGTGCCAGCAGTTTAATTCCGGGCGCTAATGAAAAACTGTTTTTT.

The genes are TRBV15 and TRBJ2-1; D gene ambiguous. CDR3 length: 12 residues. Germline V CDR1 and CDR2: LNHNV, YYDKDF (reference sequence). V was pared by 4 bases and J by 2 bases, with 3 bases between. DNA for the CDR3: TGTGCCACCAGCATGGCCTACAATGAGCAGTTCTTC. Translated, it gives CATSMAYNEQFF.

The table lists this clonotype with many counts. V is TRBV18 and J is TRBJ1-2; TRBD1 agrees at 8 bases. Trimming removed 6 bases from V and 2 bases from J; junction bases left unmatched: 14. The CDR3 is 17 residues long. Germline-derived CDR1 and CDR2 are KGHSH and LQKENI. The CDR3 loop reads CASSQTVGQGVNYGYTF. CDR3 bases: TGTGCCAGCTCGCAAACCGTAGGACAGGGAGTCAACTATGGCTACACCTTC.

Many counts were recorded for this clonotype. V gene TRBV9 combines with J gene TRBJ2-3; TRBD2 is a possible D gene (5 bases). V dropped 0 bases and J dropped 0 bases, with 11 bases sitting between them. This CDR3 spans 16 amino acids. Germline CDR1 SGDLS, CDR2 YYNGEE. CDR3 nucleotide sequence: TGTGCCAGCAGCGTAGGCAGCGGCACTAGCACAGATACGCAGTATTTT. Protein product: CASSVGSGTSTDTQYF.

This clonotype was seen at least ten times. CDR3 protein: CASSPPSGQGTQYF. CDR3 sequence (DNA): TGTGCCAGCTCACCACCCTCGGGCCAGGGGACCCAGTACTTC. The chain recombines TRBV18 with TRBJ2-5; the D gene is possibly TRBD1 (5 bases). Germline V lookup: CDR1 KGHSH, CDR2 LQKENI. The V end lost 0 bases, the J end lost 7 bases, and 12 bases lay between the germline ends. The CDR3 runs to 14 residues.

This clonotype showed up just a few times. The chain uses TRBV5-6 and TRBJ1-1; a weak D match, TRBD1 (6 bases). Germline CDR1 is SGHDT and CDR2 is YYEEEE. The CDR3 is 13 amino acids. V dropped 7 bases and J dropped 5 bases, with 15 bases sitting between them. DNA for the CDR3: TGTGCCAGCCGTTTAGGGGGAGGGACTGAAGCTTTCTTT. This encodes CASRLGGGTEAFF.

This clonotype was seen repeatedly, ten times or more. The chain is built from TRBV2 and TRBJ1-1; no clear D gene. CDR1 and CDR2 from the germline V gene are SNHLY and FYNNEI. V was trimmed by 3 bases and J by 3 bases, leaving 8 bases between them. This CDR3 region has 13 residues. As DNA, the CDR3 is TGTGCCAGCAGTGACAGGAGCTACACTGAAGCTTTCTTT. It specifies CASSDRSYTEAFF.

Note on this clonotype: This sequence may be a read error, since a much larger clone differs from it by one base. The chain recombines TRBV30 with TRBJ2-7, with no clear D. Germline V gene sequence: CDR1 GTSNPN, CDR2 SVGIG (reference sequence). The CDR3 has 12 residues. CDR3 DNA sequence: TGTGCCTGGAGTGAACGACACAACGTCCTGTCTTTC. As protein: CAWSERHNVLSF.

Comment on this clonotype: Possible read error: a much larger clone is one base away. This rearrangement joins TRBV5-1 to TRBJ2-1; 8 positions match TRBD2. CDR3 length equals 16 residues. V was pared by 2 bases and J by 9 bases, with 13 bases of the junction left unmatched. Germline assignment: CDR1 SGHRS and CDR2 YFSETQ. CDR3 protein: CASSFSGTGGAGEQFF. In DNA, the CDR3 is TGCGCCAGCAGCTTTTCCGGGACGGGGGGGGCTGGTGAGCAGTTCTTC. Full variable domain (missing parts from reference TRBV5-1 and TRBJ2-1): KAGVTQTPRYLIKTRGQQVTLSCSPISGHRSVSWYQQTPGQGLQFLFEYFSETQRNKGNFPGRFSGRQFSNSRSEMNVSTLELGDSALYLCASSFSGTGGAGEQFFGPGTRLTVL.

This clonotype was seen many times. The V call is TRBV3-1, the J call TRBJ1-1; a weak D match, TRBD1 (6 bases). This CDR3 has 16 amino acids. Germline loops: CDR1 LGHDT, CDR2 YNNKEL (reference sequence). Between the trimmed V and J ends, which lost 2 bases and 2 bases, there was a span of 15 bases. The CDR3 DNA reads TGTGCCAGCAGCCAACTCGGGGGCGCAAGAAACACTGAAGCTTTCTTT. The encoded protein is CASSQLGGARNTEAFF.

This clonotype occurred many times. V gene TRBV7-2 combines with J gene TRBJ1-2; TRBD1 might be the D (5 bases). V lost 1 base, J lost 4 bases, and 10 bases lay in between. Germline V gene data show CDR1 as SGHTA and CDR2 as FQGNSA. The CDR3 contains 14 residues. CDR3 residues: CASSLVDSAYGYTF. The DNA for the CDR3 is TGTGCCAGCAGCTTAGTAGACAGTGCCTATGGCTACACCTTC.

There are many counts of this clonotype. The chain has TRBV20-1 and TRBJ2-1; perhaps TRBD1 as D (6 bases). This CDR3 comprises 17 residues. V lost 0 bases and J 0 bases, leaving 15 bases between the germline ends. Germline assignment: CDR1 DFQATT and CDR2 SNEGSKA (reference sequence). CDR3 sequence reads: CSARDFMGASSYNEQFF. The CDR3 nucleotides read TGCAGTGCTAGAGATTTCATGGGGGCGAGCTCCTACAATGAGCAGTTCTTC.

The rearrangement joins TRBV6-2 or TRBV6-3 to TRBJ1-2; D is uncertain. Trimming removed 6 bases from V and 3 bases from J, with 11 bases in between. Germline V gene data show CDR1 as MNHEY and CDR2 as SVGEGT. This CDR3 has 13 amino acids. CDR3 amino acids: CASRKTIYYGYTF. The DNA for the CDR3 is TGTGCCAGCAGGAAGACAATTTACTATGGCTACACCTTC.

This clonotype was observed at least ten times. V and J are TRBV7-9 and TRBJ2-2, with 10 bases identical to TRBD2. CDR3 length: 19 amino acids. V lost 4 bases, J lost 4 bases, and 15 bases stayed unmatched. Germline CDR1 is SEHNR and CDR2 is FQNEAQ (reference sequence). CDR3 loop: CASSYPPKREGLVTGELFF. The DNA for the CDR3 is TGTGCCAGCAGCTACCCCCCCAAGCGGGAGGGCCTAGTCACCGGGGAGCTGTTTTTT.

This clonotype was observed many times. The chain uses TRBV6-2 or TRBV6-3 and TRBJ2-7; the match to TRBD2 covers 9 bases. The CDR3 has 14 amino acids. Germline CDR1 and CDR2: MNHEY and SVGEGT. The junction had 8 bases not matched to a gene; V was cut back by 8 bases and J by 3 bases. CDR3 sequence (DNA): TGTGCCAGCGCCCCTCGACTAGCGGACTACGAGCAGTACTTC. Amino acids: CASAPRLADYEQYF.

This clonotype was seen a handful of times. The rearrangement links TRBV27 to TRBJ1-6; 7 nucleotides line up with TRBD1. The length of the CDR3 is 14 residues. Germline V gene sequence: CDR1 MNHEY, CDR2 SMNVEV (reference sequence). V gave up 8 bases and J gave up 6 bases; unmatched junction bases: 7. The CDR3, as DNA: TGTGCCAGCCGTACAGGGGTCCTTAATTCACCCCTCCACTTT. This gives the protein CASRTGVLNSPLHF.

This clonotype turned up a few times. The CDR3 bases are TGTGCCAGCAGCCCCAATGTAGCCAAAAACATTCAGTACTTC. Its protein is CASSPNVAKNIQYF. The V call is TRBV7-6, the J call TRBJ2-4, with D unresolved. V was cut by 5 bases and J by 0 bases, with 8 bases left in between. The germline gives CDR1 SGHVS, CDR2 FNYEAQ. This CDR3 comprises 14 residues.

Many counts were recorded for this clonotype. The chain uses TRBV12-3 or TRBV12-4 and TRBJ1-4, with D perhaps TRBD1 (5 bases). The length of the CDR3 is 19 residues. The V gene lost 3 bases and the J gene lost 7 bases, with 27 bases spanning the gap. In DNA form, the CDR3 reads TGTGCCAGCAGTTTCTCTCCAGGGCCCGCGGAAGCGCTGGGTGAAAAACTGTTTTTT. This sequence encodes CASSFSPGPAEALGEKLFF.